This T cell receptor (beta chain) comes out of a study of T cell responses to AZD1222 COVID-19 vaccine. This table comes from immunoSEQ multiplex PCR, and its TCRdb copy is limited to in-frame clones, with some not included. The repertoire holds under 35,000 clones, more than 75% seen once, with 14% in the top ten. Trimming shortened V by 5 bases and J by 6 bases, and 11 bases separated the two germline ends. This CDR3 has 13 amino acids. Germline V CDR1 and CDR2: MNHEY, SVGEGT. Overall study results and limits: Unmutated variant regions reportedly attract nearly half of all spike-specific TCRs. The donors showed a predominance of white British ancestry and of females, with possible underestimation of clonal diversity. Spike was spanned by vaccine-associated CD4 TCRs, with dominance at 160-218 and 743-854.

Concerning this clone itself: Antigen specificity is unknown.

This material consisted of peripheral blood, taken 28 days after the second AZD1222 dose. The chain joins TRBV6-2 or TRBV6-3 to TRBJ1-5; D may be TRBD1 (6 bases). The TCR originated in an adult who received the AZD1222 COVID-19 vaccine. CDR3 sequence: CASSTLQGQPQHF. The DNA for the CDR3 is TGTGCCAGCAGTACTTTACAGGGTCAGCCCCAGCATTTT.